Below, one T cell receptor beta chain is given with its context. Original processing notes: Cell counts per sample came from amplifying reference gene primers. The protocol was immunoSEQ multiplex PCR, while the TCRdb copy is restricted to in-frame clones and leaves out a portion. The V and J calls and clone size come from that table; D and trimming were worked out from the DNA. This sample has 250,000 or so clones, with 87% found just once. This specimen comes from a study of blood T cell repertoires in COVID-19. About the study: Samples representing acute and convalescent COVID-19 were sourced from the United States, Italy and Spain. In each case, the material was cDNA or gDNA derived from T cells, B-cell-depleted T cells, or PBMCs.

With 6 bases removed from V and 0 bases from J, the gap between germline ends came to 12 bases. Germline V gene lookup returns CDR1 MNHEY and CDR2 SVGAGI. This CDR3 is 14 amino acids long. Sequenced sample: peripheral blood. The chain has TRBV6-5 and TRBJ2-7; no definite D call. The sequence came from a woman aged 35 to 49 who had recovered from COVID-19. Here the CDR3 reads CASRYKYSSYEQYF. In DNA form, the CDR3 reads TGTGCCAGCAGGTACAAATATAGCTCCTACGAGCAGTACTTC.